Given below is one T cell receptor (beta chain) in context. TCRdb re-called the 5' RACE reads and shows each CDR3 protein once, DNA omitted. This table lists fewer than 550,000 distinct CDR3 sequences. This sample is part of a study of monozygotic twins with inflammatory bowel disease. CDR3 length equals 11 residues. Germline V gene sequence: CDR1 SQVTM, CDR2 ANQGSEA. V gene TRBV29-1 combines with J gene TRBJ1-2. This TCR derives from a human donor with ulcerative colitis or Crohn's disease, or a healthy co-twin of an affected twin (not recorded which). The specimen was blood. CDR3 region: CSVAEKYGYTF.